The subject of this entry is one T cell receptor (beta chain). This sample is drawn from a study of control samples from healthy donors and cancer patients. V shed 2 bases and J 1 base; nucleotides not matched to a gene: 3. The CDR3 totals 15 residues. Germline CDR1 is SGHTA and CDR2 is FQGNSA. Sequenced by immunoSEQ multiplex PCR; TCRdb stores in-frame clones only, minus some. Here the sample spans 100,000 to 150,000 clones, around 92% being singletons. The chain uses TRBV7-2 and TRBJ2-7; 9 nucleotides agree with TRBD2. The receptor's source is a man older than 75 with head and neck cancer. The sample taken for sequencing was PBMCs. The CDR3 DNA is TGTGCCAGCAGCTTACGAGCGGGAGGTTCCTACGAGCAGTACTTC. It yields the protein CASSLRAGGSYEQYF.